The 15 T cell receptor beta chains reported below all come from one sample, sequenced in a study of T cell repertoires in cytomegalovirus infection. TCRdb re-called the reads through MiXCR, storing one row per CDR3 protein. The table has 150,000 to 200,000 distinct CDR3 sequences, under 25% seen once; the top ten hold 2.5% to 3%. Sample: PBMCs. These receptors were obtained from a human donor in good health (CMV status not recorded). Some clones in this sample may be carry-over from other donors' samples.

This clonotype has more than one count but fewer than ten. The chain joins TRBV20-1 to TRBJ2-3; no clear D gene. There are 15 residues in the CDR3. Deletions cut 6 bases from V and 6 bases from J, with 22 bases between. Germline CDR1 and CDR2: DFQATT and SNEGSKA (reference sequence). The CDR3 sequence: CSAIRRVPREDTQYF. Here the CDR3 DNA reads TGCAGTGCCATCCGCCGGGTCCCTCGAGAGGATACGCAGTATTTT.

The chain joins TRBV5-5 to TRBJ2-5; D gene unclear. There are 18 residues in the CDR3. In germline, CDR1 is SGHKS, CDR2 YYEKEE (reference sequence). V gave up 0 bases and J gave up 3 bases, with 21 bases separating them. CDR3: CASSLGVTGAGWEETQYF. In DNA form, the CDR3 reads TGTGCCAGCAGCTTGGGAGTTACCGGAGCCGGATGGGAAGAGACCCAGTACTTC. Filled out from reference TRBV5-5 and TRBJ2-5, the complete variable domain reads DAGVTQSPTHLIKTRGQQVTLRCSPISGHKSVSWYQQVLGQGPQFIFQYYEKEERGRGNFPDRFSARQFPNYSSELNVNALLLGDSALYLCASSLGVTGAGWEETQYFGPGTRLLVL.

This clonotype was detected only a few times. The chain uses TRBV27 and TRBJ1-1; D not resolved. CDR3 length: 13 amino acids. Germline-derived CDR1 and CDR2 are MNHEY and SMNVEV (reference sequence). V was trimmed by 3 bases and J by 0 bases, leaving 5 bases between them. In DNA form, the CDR3 reads TGTGCCAGCAGTTTTTACCTGAACACTGAAGCTTTCTTT. As protein: CASSFYLNTEAFF.

Worth noting for this clonotype: A read error is possible here, since a much larger clone lies one base away. The V gene is TRBV6-2 or TRBV6-3, the J gene TRBJ2-7; D call uncertain. The CDR3 has 11 residues. CDR1 is MNHEY, CDR2 SVGEGT, per germline. The CDR3 protein is CASRYSYEQYF. The CDR3 DNA reads as TGTGCCAGCAGGTACTCCTACGAGCAGTACTTC.

This clonotype was seen repeatedly, ten times or more. The genes are TRBV7-8 and TRBJ2-7; D not certain. This CDR3 has 13 residues. Germline V CDR1 and CDR2: SGHVS, FQNEAQ. V shed 5 bases and J shed 2 bases, with 10 bases lying between them. CDR3 sequence: CASSRLIPYEQYF. In DNA form, the CDR3 reads TGTGCCAGCAGCAGACTCATCCCCTACGAGCAGTACTTC.

In regard to this clonotype: Relative to the germline gene, one junction end is altered; a read error may explain this. This chain uses TRBV3-1 with TRBJ2-1, with TRBD2 matching over 9 bases. Germline lookup yields CDR1 LGHDT and CDR2 YNNKEL (reference sequence). The CDR3 runs to 15 residues. The CDR3, as DNA: TGTGCCAGCAGTCCTAGCGGGGCTACCTACTATGAGCAGTTCTTC. Translated: CASSPSGATYYEQFF.

This clonotype occurred a few times. The gene calls are TRBV6-2 or TRBV6-3 and TRBJ2-7, with D possibly being TRBD2 (6 bases). This CDR3 contains 16 residues. CDR1 is MNHEY, CDR2 SVGEGT, per germline. V lost 3 bases and J 0 bases, leaving 15 bases between the germline ends. The CDR3 region has the DNA TGTGCCAGCAGTTATTATCCGGGACTGAGCTCCTACGAGCAGTACTTC. Its translation: CASSYYPGLSSYEQYF.

The CDR3, as DNA: TGTGCCAGCAGCCCCACGGGAGATGGGTACAATGAGCAGTTCTTC. This translates into CASSPTGDGYNEQFF. The V gene is TRBV7-3, the J gene TRBJ2-1; the D gene is possibly TRBD2 (6 bases). Trimming stripped 5 bases from V and 4 bases from J, with 15 bases between. Germline CDR1 reads SGHTA; CDR2 reads FQGTGA. The CDR3 runs to 15 residues.

The chain joins TRBV5-1 to TRBJ2-5, with TRBD2 as a possible D gene (6 bases). The CDR3 sequence is 13 residues long. V gave up 4 bases and J gave up 2 bases, with 9 bases separating them. Germline values: CDR1 SGHRS, CDR2 YFSETQ. The CDR3 bases are TGCGCCAGCAGCGGGGGGATACAAGAGACCCAGTACTTC. It is translated as CASSGGIQETQYF. Based on the CDR3 plus reference TRBV5-1 and TRBJ2-5, the full variable domain is KAGVTQTPRYLIKTRGQQVTLSCSPISGHRSVSWYQQTPGQGLQFLFEYFSETQRNKGNFPGRFSGRQFSNSRSEMNVSTLELGDSALYLCASSGGIQETQYFGPGTRLLVL.

This chain connects TRBV25-1 to TRBJ1-6, with 8 nucleotides matching TRBD1. V lost 4 bases to trimming and J lost 9 bases; unmatched junction nucleotides: 5. The CDR3 runs 14 residues. Germline V gene sequence: CDR1 MGHDK, CDR2 SYGVNS. The CDR3 DNA reads as TGTGCCAGCAGTGGTGGACAGGGTGGTTCACCCCTCCACTTT. Translation gives CASSGGQGGSPLHF.

This rearrangement joins TRBV7-9 to TRBJ2-5; 8 bases fit TRBD1. J gave up 5 bases and V 5 bases, and 10 bases lay outside the gene matches. The CDR3 length is 15 residues. Germline loops: CDR1 SEHNR, CDR2 FQNEAQ (reference sequence). In nucleotides, the CDR3 is TGTGCCAGCAGCCAAGGACAGGGAAGGGAGGAGACCCAGTACTTC. Its translation: CASSQGQGREETQYF.

V usage is TRBV20-1 and J usage is TRBJ2-7, with 9 bases matching TRBD2. CDR3 length: 13 residues. CDR1 and CDR2 from the germline V gene are DFQATT and SNEGSKA (reference sequence). With 2 bases clipped from V and 4 bases from J, the junction kept 3 bases outside the gene matches. The DNA for the CDR3 is TGCAGTGCTAGACTAGCGGGAATATACGAGCAGTACTTC. Protein sequence: CSARLAGIYEQYF.

This clonotype turned up a few times. The rearrangement links TRBV11-1 to TRBJ2-3; 9 positions agree with TRBD2. Germline V gene lookup returns CDR1 SGHAT and CDR2 FQDESV (reference sequence). CDR3 length: 17 residues. J lost 5 bases, V lost 1 base, and 10 bases had no gene match. CDR3 DNA: TGTGCCAGCAGCTTAGGCCAAGCTAGCGGGGCTGGAGATACGCAGTATTTT. It encodes CASSLGQASGAGDTQYF.

The chain uses TRBV5-1 and TRBJ1-1, with 9 nucleotides matching TRBD1. V shed 0 bases and J 0 bases; nucleotides not matched to a gene: 6. Germline assignment: CDR1 SGHRS and CDR2 YFSETQ. CDR3 size: 17 residues. The CDR3 loop reads CASSLDRGHAMNTEAFF. CDR3 coding DNA: TGCGCCAGCAGCTTGGACAGGGGGCATGCAATGAACACTGAAGCTTTCTTT.

The rearrangement uses TRBV10-3 and TRBJ2-1; D unclear. Germline CDR1 reads ENHRY; CDR2 reads SYGVKD. Trimming took off 0 bases at V and 5 bases at J, with 8 bases between the two ends. The CDR3 consists of 14 residues. CDR3 region: CAISESGPDNEQFF. For the CDR3, the DNA is TGTGCCATCAGTGAGTCAGGCCCCGACAATGAGCAGTTCTTC.